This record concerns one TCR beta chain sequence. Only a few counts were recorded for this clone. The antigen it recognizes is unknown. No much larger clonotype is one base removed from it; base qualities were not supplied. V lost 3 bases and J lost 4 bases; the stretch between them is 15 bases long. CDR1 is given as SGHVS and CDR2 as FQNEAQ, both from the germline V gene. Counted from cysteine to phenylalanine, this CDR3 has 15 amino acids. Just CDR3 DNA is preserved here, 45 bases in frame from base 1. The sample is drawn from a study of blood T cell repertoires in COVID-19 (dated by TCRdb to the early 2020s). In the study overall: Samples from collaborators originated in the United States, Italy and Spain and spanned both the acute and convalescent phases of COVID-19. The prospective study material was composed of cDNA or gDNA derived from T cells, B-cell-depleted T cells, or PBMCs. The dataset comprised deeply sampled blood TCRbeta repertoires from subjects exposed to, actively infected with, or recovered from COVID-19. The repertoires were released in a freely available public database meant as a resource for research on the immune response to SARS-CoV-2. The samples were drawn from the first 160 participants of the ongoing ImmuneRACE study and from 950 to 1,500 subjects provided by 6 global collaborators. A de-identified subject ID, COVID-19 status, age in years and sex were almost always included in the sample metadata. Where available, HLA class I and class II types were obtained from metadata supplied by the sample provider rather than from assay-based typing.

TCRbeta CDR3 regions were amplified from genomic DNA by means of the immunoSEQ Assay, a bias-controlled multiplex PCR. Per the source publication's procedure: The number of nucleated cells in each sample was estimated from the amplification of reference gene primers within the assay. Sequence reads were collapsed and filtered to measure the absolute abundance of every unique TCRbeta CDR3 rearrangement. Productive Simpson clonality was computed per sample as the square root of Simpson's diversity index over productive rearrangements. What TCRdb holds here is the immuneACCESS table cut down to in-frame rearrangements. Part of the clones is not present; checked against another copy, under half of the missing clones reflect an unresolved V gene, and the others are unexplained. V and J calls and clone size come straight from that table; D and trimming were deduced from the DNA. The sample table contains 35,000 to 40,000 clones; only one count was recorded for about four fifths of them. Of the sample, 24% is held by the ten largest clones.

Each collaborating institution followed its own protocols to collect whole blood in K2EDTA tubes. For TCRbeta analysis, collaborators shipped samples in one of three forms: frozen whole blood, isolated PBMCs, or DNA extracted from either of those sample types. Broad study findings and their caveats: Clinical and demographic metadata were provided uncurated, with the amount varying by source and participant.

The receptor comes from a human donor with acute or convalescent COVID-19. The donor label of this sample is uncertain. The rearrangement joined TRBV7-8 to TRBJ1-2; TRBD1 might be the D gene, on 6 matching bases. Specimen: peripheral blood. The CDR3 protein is CASSFGQGRSYGYTF. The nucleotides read TGTGCCAGCAGCTTTGGCCAGGGGAGATCCTATGGCTACACCTTC.